This T cell receptor beta chain was sequenced for a study of T cells after yellow fever vaccination. Study in general: The fractions with low cell numbers were processed using SMART-Seq v4 Ultra Low Input.

This clonotype has a handful of counts. Its target is not known. The V end lost 2 bases, the J end lost 4 bases, and 7 bases lay between the germline ends. CDR1 is LGHNA, CDR2 YSLEER, per germline. The CDR3 totals 13 residues. Overall study findings and caveats: A small proportion of clonotypes was detected in both the CD4 and CD8 compartments. Among primary-vaccination clones, most reappeared after the booster, at approximately 97% for CD4 and around 91% for CD8. Though weaker, the secondary response peaked faster, on day 5 versus 15.

TCRdb itself ran the 5' RACE reads through MiXCR, one entry per CDR3 protein. The sample carries about 550,000 distinct CDR3 sequences, 15% to 20% recorded once. The chain employs TRBV4-3 and TRBJ2-3, with D perhaps matching TRBD2 (5 bases). The sequencing here drew on PBMCs, taken 15 days after the yellow fever booster vaccination. The clonotype was recovered from a man aged 25 to 40 who received the YFV17D yellow fever vaccine. The DNA for the CDR3 is TGCGCCAGCAGCCAACGCGGGTCAGATACGCAGTATTTT. This translates into CASSQRGSDTQYF.